This section outlines one TCR beta chain sequence together with its context. The clone's antigen remains unknown. Within one base of it there is no much larger clone, and no base qualities were kept. The same CDR3 arises from other DNA sequences in this sample as well. This sample stems from a study of OX40 agonist ivuxolimab in advanced cancers. About the full investigation: Ivuxolimab was a fully human IgG2 agonistic monoclonal antibody targeting the costimulatory receptor OX40 (CD134). Peripheral TCRbeta sequencing aimed to test whether ivuxolimab altered TCR sequence diversity and caused clonal T-cell expansion. Of the roughly 51 patients in dose escalation, about 20 had hepatocellular carcinoma, roughly 15 had melanoma, 9 had renal cell carcinoma and 9 had head and neck cancer. Three dose-escalation patients achieved partial responses, one with hepatocellular carcinoma and two with cutaneous melanoma. The dose-escalation cohort was almost 85% male with a mean age of approximately 59 years, ranging from roughly 20 to 80. Patients were allowed to have had prior anti-PD-1, anti-PD-L1 or anti-CTLA-4 therapy, and around 41% of the dose-escalation patients had previously received checkpoint inhibitors. Intravenous ivuxolimab was administered to patients every 2 weeks at six dose levels: 0.01, 0.1, 0.3, 1.5, 3 and 10 mg/kg. The paper describes the monotherapy dose-escalation part (N of about 52 patients) of the phase I trial of ivuxolimab.

Genomic DNA was extracted from sorted cells for sequencing of the TCRbeta CDR3 region. The immunoSEQ Assay was used for sequencing of TCRbeta CDR3 regions. TCRdb took over this immuneACCESS table, retaining in-frame rearrangements with V and J assigned. Such tables are incomplete; in checked studies, under half of the missing clones stem from an unresolved V gene, and the remainder is unexplained. The sample table holds approximately 7,000 clones, of which approximately 79% were seen once. The top ten clonotypes cover roughly 70% of the sample. Points the paper makes about the study in general: The antigen specificity of the peripheral T cells that underwent clonal expansion was not determined. At doses from 0.1 to 3.0 mg/kg, clonal expansion was seen in both CD4+ and CD8+ blood T cells between baseline and week 6. On average, CD8+ T cells showed more expanded clones than CD4+ T cells after ivuxolimab. Low levels of normalized T-cell clonal expansion were also seen in some patients who did not respond. In the 0.1-3.0 mg/kg groups, partial responders had among the lowest normalized peripheral clonal expansion, particularly in CD8+ T cells.

The trial excluded patients who had a history of autoimmune disease or were on systemic immunosuppression. In every dose cohort, peripheral blood was drawn for TCR sequencing at baseline, cycle 4 day 1, and cycle 7 day 1. Samples came from an open-label, multicenter, first-in-human phase I dose-escalation trial of ivuxolimab. Adults with locally advanced or metastatic melanoma, renal cell, hepatocellular, or head and neck squamous cell carcinoma were enrolled in the trial. CD4+ and CD8+ T cells were sorted separately from peripheral blood before TCR sequencing. The germline V end is reduced by 7 bases and the J end by 10 bases; junction bases left unmatched: 10. CDR3 length: 14 amino acids, cysteine to phenylalanine. The kept DNA is CDR3 alone, 42 bases in frame from the first base. CDR1 and CDR2 were assigned from the germline V gene (reference sequence) as MNHNY and SVGAGI.

In this chain, TRBV6-6 is recombined with TRBJ2-1, and 10 bases in between align with TRBD2. This receptor was identified in an adult with an advanced solid tumor such as melanoma, head and neck, liver or kidney cancer. The sample in question was CD4+ or CD8+ T cells sorted from blood, obtained in a trial of the OX40 agonist ivuxolimab. The nucleotide sequence reads as follows: TGTGCCAGCAAGTCTAGCGGGGGTGGCAACGAGCAGTTCTTC. Its translation is CASKSSGGGNEQFF.